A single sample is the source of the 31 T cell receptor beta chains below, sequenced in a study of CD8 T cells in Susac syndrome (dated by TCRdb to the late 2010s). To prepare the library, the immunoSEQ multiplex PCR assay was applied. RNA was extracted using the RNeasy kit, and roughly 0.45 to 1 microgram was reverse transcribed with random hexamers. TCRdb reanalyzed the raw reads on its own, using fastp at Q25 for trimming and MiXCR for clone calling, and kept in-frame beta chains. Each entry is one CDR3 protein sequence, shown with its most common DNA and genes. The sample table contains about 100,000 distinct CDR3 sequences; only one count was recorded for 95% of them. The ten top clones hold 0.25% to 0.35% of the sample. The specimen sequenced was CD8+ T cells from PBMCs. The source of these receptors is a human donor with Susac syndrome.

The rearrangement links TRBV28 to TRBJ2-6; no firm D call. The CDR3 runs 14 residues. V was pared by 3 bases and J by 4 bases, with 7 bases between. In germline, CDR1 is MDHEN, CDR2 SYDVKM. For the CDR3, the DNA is TGTGCCAGCAGTTTGCCCCGGGGGGCCAACGTCCTGACTTTC. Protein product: CASSLPRGANVLTF.

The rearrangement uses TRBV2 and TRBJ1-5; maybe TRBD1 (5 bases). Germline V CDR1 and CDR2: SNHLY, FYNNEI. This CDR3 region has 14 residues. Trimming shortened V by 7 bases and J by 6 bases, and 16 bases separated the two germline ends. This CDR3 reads CASKGPGGVQPQHF. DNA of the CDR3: TGTGCCAGCAAGGGGCCGGGGGGGGTTCAGCCCCAGCATTTT.

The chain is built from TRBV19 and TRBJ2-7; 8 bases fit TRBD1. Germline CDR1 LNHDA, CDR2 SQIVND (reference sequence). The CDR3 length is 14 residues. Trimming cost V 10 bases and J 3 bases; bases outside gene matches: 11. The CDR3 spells CATGKGQGFYEQYF. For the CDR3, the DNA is TGTGCCACCGGAAAAGGACAGGGTTTCTACGAGCAGTACTTC.

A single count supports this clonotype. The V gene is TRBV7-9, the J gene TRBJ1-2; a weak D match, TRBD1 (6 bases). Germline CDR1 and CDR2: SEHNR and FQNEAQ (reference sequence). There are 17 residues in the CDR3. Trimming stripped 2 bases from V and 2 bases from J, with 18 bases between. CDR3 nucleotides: TGTGCCAGCAGCTTACCCGTAACAGGGCAAGGGAACTATGGCTACACCTTC. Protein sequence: CASSLPVTGQGNYGYTF.

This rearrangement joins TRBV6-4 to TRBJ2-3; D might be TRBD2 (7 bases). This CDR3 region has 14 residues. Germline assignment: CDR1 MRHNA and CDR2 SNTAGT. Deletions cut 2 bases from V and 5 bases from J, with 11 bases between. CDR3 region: CASSDGLGGDTQYF. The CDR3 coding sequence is TGTGCCAGCAGTGACGGACTAGGGGGAGATACGCAGTATTTT.

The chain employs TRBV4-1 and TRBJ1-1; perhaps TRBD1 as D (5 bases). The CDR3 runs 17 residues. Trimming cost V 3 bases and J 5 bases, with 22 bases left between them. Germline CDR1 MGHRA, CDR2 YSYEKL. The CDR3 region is CASSHVLPRRGLTEAFF. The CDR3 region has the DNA TGCGCCAGCAGCCACGTCCTCCCCAGGAGGGGACTGACTGAAGCTTTCTTT.

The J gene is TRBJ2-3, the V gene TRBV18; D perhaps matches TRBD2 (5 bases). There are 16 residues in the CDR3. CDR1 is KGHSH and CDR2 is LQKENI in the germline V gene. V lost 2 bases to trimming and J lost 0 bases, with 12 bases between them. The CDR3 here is CASSPDQDLSTDTQYF. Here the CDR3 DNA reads TGTGCCAGCTCACCAGATCAGGACTTAAGCACAGATACGCAGTATTTT.

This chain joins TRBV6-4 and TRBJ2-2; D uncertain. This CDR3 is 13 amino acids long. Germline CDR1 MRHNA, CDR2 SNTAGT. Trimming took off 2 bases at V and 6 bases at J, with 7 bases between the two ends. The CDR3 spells CASSDDMAGELFF. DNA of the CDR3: TGTGCCAGCAGTGACGATATGGCCGGGGAGCTGTTTTTT.

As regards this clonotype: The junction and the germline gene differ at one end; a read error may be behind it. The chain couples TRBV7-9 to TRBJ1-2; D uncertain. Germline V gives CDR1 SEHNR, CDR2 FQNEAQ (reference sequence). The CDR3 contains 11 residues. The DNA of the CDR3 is TGTGCCAGCAGCTTAGGAGCGCCGCGACACTTC. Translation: CASSLGAPRHF.

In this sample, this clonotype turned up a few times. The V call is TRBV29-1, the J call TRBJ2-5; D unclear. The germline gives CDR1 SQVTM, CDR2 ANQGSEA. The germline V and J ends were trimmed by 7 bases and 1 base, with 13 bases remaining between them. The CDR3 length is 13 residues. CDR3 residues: CSGGFEFQETQYF. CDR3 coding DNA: TGCAGCGGGGGATTCGAGTTCCAAGAGACCCAGTACTTC.

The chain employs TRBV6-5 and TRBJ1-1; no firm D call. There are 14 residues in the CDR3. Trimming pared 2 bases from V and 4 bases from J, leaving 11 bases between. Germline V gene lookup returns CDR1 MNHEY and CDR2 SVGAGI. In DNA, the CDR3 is TGTGCCAGCAGTTACAGGGAAGGGAGCACTGAAGCTTTCTTT. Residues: CASSYREGSTEAFF.

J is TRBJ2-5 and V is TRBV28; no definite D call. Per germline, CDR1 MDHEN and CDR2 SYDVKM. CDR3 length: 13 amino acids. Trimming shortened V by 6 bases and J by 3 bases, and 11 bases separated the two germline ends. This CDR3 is CASRGTAKETQYF. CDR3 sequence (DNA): TGTGCCAGCAGGGGTACAGCCAAAGAGACCCAGTACTTC.

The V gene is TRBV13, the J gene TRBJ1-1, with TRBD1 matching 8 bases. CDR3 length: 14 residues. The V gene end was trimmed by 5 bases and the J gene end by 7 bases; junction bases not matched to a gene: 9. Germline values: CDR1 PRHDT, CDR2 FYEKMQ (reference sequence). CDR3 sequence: CASSPPTGEIEAFF. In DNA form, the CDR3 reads TGTGCCAGCAGCCCGCCGACAGGGGAAATTGAAGCTTTCTTT.

The CDR3: CSVGAGIREQYF. The CDR3 DNA sequence: TGCAGCGTTGGCGCAGGGATTAGAGAGCAGTACTTC. The V gene is TRBV29-1, the J gene TRBJ2-7; weak D call: TRBD1 (5 bases). Per germline, CDR1 SQVTM and CDR2 ANQGSEA. V gave up 4 bases and J gave up 7 bases, with 14 bases separating them. The CDR3 has 12 residues.

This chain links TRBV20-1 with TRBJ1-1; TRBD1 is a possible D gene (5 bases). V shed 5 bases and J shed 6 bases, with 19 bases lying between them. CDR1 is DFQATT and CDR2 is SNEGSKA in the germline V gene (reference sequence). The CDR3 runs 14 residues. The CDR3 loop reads CSAPERGRGPEAFF. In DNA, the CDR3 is TGCAGTGCTCCAGAGAGGGGCAGAGGGCCTGAAGCTTTCTTT.

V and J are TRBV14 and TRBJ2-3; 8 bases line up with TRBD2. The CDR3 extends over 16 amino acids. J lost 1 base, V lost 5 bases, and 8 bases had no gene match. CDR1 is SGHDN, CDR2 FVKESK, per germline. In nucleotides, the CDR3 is TGTGCCAGCAGCTTCCGGCGGGGGGCGGGCACAGATACGCAGTATTTT. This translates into CASSFRRGAGTDTQYF.

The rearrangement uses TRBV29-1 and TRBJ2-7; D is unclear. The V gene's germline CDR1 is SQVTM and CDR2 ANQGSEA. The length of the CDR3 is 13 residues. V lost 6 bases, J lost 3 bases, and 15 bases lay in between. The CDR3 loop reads CSVAPRQIYEQYF. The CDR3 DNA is TGCAGCGTGGCCCCAAGGCAGATCTACGAGCAGTACTTC.

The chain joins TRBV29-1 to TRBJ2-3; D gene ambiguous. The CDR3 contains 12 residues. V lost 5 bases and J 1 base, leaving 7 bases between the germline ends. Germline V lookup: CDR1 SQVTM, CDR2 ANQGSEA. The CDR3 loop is CSVLRGTDTQYF. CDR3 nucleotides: TGCAGCGTTTTACGGGGCACAGATACGCAGTATTTT.

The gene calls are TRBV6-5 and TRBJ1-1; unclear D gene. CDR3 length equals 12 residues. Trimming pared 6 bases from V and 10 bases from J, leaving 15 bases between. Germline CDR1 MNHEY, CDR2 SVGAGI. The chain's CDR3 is CASSGLYGRAFF. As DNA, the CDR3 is TGTGCCAGCAGCGGACTCTATGGTCGAGCTTTCTTT.

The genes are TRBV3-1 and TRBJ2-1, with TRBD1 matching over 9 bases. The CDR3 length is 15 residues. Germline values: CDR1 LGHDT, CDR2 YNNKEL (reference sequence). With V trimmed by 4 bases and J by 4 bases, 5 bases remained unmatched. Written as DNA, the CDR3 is TGTGCCAGCAGCCTGGGACAGGGTAAATACAATGAGCAGTTCTTC. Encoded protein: CASSLGQGKYNEQFF.

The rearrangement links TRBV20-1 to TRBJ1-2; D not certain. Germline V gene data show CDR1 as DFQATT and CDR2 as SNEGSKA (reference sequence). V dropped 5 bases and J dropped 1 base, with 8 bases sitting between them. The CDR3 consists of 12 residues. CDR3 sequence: CSAALDNYGYTF. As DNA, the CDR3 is TGCAGTGCTGCCCTGGATAACTATGGCTACACCTTC.

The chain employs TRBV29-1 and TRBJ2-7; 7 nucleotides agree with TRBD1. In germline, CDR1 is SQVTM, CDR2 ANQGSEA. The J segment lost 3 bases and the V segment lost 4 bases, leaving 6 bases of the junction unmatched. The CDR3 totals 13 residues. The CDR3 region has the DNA TGCAGCGTTGCTGGACAGGCGGGCTACGAGCAGTACTTC. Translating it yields CSVAGQAGYEQYF.

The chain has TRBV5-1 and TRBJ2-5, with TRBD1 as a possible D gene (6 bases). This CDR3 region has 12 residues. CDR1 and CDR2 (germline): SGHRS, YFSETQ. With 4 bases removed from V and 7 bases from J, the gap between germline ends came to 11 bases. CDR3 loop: CASSGGRGTQYF. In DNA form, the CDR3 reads TGCGCCAGCAGCGGGGGCCGGGGGACCCAGTACTTC.

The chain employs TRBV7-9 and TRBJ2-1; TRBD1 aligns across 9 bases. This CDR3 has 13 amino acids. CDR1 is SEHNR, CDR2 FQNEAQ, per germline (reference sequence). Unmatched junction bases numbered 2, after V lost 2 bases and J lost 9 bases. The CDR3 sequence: CASSLQTGGEQFF. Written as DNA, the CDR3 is TGTGCCAGCAGCTTACAGACAGGGGGTGAGCAGTTCTTC.

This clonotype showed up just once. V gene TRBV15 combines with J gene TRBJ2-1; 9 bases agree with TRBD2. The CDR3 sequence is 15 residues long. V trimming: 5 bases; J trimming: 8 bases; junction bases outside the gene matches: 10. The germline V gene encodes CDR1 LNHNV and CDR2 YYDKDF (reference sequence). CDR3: CATSSSGGGVDEQFF. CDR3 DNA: TGTGCCACCAGCTCCTCTGGCGGGGGGGTCGATGAGCAGTTCTTC.

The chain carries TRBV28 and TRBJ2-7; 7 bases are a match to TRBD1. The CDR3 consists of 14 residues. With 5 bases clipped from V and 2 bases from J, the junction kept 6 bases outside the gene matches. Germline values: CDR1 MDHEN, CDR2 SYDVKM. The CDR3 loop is CASSVDRNPYEQYF. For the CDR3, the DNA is TGTGCCAGCAGTGTGGACAGGAACCCCTACGAGCAGTACTTC.

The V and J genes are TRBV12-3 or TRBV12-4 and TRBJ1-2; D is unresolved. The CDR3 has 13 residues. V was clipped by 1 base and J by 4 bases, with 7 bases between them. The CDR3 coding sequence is TGTGCCAGCAGTTTAGGGGAGCTCTATGGCTACACCTTC. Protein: CASSLGELYGYTF.

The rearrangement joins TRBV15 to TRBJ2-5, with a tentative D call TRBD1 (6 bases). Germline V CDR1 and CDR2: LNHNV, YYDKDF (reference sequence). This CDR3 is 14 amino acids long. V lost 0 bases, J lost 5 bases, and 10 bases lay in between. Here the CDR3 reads CATSRDTGYETQYF. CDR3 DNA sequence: TGTGCCACCAGCAGAGATACAGGGTACGAGACCCAGTACTTC.

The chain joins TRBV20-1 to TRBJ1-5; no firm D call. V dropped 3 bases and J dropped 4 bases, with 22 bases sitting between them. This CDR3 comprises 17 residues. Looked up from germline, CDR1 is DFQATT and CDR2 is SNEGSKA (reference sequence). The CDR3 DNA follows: TGCAGTGCTAGGTTCGCGGGGTCCCCTCTAGAAAATCAGCCCCAGCATTTT. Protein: CSARFAGSPLENQPQHF.

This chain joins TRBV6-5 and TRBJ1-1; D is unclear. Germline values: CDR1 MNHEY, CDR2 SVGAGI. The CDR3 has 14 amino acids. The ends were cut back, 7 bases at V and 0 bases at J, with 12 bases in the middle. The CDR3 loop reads CASTPGTLNTEAFF. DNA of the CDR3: TGTGCCAGCACTCCCGGTACCCTGAACACTGAAGCTTTCTTT.

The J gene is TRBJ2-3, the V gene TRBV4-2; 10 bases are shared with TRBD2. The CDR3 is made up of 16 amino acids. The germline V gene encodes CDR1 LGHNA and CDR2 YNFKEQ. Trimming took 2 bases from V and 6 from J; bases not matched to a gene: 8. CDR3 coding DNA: TGTGCCAGCAGCCAACTAGCGGGGGCCCCACCCGATACGCAGTATTTT. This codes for CASSQLAGAPPDTQYF.